This TCR beta chain appears in the sequencing data of a study of blood T cell repertoires in COVID-19. Study details: COVID-19 samples collected from the United States, Italy and Spain covered acute and convalescent phases. PBMCs, B-cell-depleted T cells, or T cells provided the cDNA or gDNA that made up the material.

V lost 1 base and J 0 bases, leaving 9 bases between the germline ends. CDR1 and CDR2 from the germline V gene are LGHDT and YNNKEL (reference sequence). The CDR3 has 16 amino acids. Method: immunoSEQ multiplex PCR; TCRdb's copy keeps in-frame clones and lacks some. The sample has around 100,000 clones; about 90% are singletons. Sequencing used peripheral blood. The chain recombines TRBV3-1 (or the pseudogene TRBV3-2) with TRBJ1-4, with D perhaps matching TRBD1 (6 bases). This TCR came from a middle-aged man in a cohort sampled during active COVID-19. As DNA, the CDR3 is TGTGCCAGCAGCCAAGGCAGGGGAGCAACTAATGAAAAACTGTTTTTT. It encodes CASSQGRGATNEKLFF.